The next 12 T cell receptor beta chains were all read from a single sample in a study of cytomegalovirus exposure and HLA in healthy donors. This PCR relied on a set of 60 Vbeta primers and 13 Jbeta primers. Sequencing used immunoSEQ multiplex PCR; TCRdb keeps in-frame clones, though not all of them. The sample lists about 190,000 clones, 80% to 85% occurring once. The source material was PBMCs. Receptors originate from a man aged 50 or older in good health and CMV-seronegative.

This clone was seen a handful of times. V usage is TRBV7-3 and J usage is TRBJ2-1; D unclear. There are 12 residues in the CDR3. Trimming stripped 5 bases from V and 6 bases from J, with 8 bases between. The germline V gene encodes CDR1 SGHTA and CDR2 FQGTGA. Written as DNA, the CDR3 is TGTGCCAGCAGCGCCAGTTTCAATGAGCAGTTCTTC. Protein sequence: CASSASFNEQFF.

This chain connects TRBV7-8 to TRBJ2-1; 10 bases fit TRBD1. The CDR3 consists of 17 residues. Per germline, CDR1 SGHVS and CDR2 FQNEAQ. The V gene end was trimmed by 2 bases and the J gene end by 4 bases; junction bases not matched to a gene: 8. CDR3 sequence (DNA): TGTGCCAGCAGCTTAAGGGGCCGGACAGGGGGTTACAATGAGCAGTTCTTC. It translates to CASSLRGRTGGYNEQFF.

This chain uses TRBV4-2 with TRBJ2-2; D gene ambiguous. Per the germline V gene, CDR1 is LGHNA and CDR2 is YNFKEQ. Trimming removed 0 bases from V and 0 bases from J, with 8 bases in between. The CDR3 covers 16 residues. The CDR3 spells CASSQDLGANTGELFF. In DNA, the CDR3 is TGTGCCAGCAGCCAAGATCTCGGTGCGAACACCGGGGAGCTGTTTTTT.

Only a few counts were recorded for this clone. At one boundary the junction diverges from the germline segment, which might be a read error. The chain recombines TRBV7-7 with TRBJ2-3; the D gene is possibly TRBD2 (5 bases). This CDR3 has 14 residues. Germline assignment: CDR1 SSHAT and CDR2 FNYEAQ (reference sequence). The chain's CDR3 is CASSPVDYTDTQYF. CDR3 bases: TGTGCTAGCAGCCCCGTAGACTACACAGATACGCAGTATTTT.

The chain links TRBV5-6 to TRBJ1-4; the match to TRBD1 covers 8 bases. CDR1 is SGHDT and CDR2 is YYEEEE in the germline V gene. The CDR3 has 18 amino acids. Trimming removed 4 bases from V and 0 bases from J; junction bases left unmatched: 11. CDR3 DNA: TGTGCCAGCAGCCACTGGGAAAGACAGGGGTCAACTAATGAAAAACTGTTTTTT. This sequence encodes CASSHWERQGSTNEKLFF.

CDR3 region: CASSIGSGGYTF. Here the CDR3 DNA reads TGTGCCAGTAGTATCGGTTCGGGAGGCTACACCTTC. The chain recombines TRBV19 with TRBJ1-2; D is ambiguous. Deletions cut 3 bases from V and 8 bases from J, with 10 bases between. The V gene's germline CDR1 is LNHDA and CDR2 SQIVND (reference sequence). The CDR3 extends over 12 amino acids.

The J gene is TRBJ1-2, the V gene TRBV19; 8 positions match TRBD1. The V gene's germline CDR1 is LNHDA and CDR2 SQIVND (reference sequence). The CDR3 is 14 residues long. J gave up 7 bases and V 5 bases, and 9 bases lay outside the gene matches. The CDR3 here is CASSFLGTGGGYTF. Here the CDR3 DNA reads TGTGCCAGTAGTTTCCTAGGGACAGGCGGTGGCTACACCTTC.

CDR3 amino acids: CASRVRTGLLVRSYEQYF. The CDR3 coding sequence is TGTGCCAGCAGAGTTAGGACAGGTTTATTGGTTCGCTCCTACGAGCAGTACTTC. The chain has TRBV27 and TRBJ2-7; 7 bases are shared with TRBD1. Germline V gene sequence: CDR1 MNHEY, CDR2 SMNVEV (reference sequence). The trim removed 6 bases at V and 0 bases at J, leaving 17 bases unmatched. The CDR3 sequence is 18 residues long.

The chain employs TRBV5-8 and TRBJ1-5; D ambiguous. Germline lookup yields CDR1 SGHTS and CDR2 YDEGEE. Between the trimmed V and J ends, which lost 0 bases and 5 bases, there was a span of 6 bases. The CDR3 extends over 13 amino acids. As DNA, the CDR3 is TGTGCCAGCAGCTTGGAGAGGGATCAGCCCCAGCATTTT. Translating gives CASSLERDQPQHF.

V and J are TRBV28 and TRBJ2-3, with TRBD2 matching 8 bases. V was pared by 3 bases and J by 0 bases, with 5 bases of the junction left unmatched. CDR1 is MDHEN, CDR2 SYDVKM, per germline. The CDR3 sequence is 16 residues long. The CDR3 DNA sequence: TGTGCCAGCAGTTTTGTAGCGGGGCGAAGCACAGATACGCAGTATTTT. It translates to CASSFVAGRSTDTQYF.

For the CDR3, the DNA is TGCGCCAGCAGCCAAGATGGGGGGACTAGCGTTTATGAGCAGTTCTTC. Its translation: CASSQDGGTSVYEQFF. The J gene is TRBJ2-1, the V gene TRBV4-1; 10 bases match TRBD2. With V trimmed by 0 bases and J by 8 bases, 7 bases remained unmatched. Germline V lookup: CDR1 MGHRA, CDR2 YSYEKL. There are 16 residues in the CDR3.

The V and J genes are TRBV7-8 and TRBJ2-7, with 10 positions matching TRBD2. CDR3 length: 14 residues. In germline, CDR1 is SGHVS, CDR2 FQNEAQ. V trimming: 5 bases; J trimming: 4 bases; junction bases outside the gene matches: 5. Here the CDR3 DNA reads TGTGCCAGCAGCAGACTAGCGGGCCAATACGAGCAGTACTTC. It yields the protein CASSRLAGQYEQYF.